These 2 T cell receptor beta chains share one sample of origin, sequenced in a study of CD8 T cells in ankylosing spondylitis. TCRdb called the 5' RACE reads again in MiXCR, with one record for every CDR3 protein. This table holds around 250,000 distinct CDR3 sequences, roughly 10% found once. Specimen: blood, either unsorted or a sorted T cell fraction (not recorded which). All receptors come from a male donor with ankylosing spondylitis or in good health (not recorded which).

This clonotype was seen ten or more times. The chain carries TRBV7-9 and TRBJ1-2, with TRBD1 matching over 7 bases. Losses at the gene ends were 1 base for V and 2 bases for J; bases not matched to a gene: 1. The CDR3 extends over 14 amino acids. The germline V gene has CDR1 SEHNR and CDR2 FQNEAQ (reference sequence). Written as DNA, the CDR3 is TGTGCCAGCAGCTTAGGGGGACAGAACTATGGCTACACCTTC. It specifies CASSLGGQNYGYTF.

The chain has TRBV11-2 and TRBJ1-2; the match to TRBD1 covers 12 bases. The V and J ends lost 0 bases and 3 bases, in that order; junction bases with no gene match: 8. CDR1 SGHAT and CDR2 FQNNGV come from the germline V gene. The CDR3 spans 18 residues. DNA for the CDR3: TGTGCCAGCAGCTTAGATTCATGGGACAGGGGGCGCCACTATGGCTACACCTTC. Protein sequence: CASSLDSWDRGRHYGYTF.